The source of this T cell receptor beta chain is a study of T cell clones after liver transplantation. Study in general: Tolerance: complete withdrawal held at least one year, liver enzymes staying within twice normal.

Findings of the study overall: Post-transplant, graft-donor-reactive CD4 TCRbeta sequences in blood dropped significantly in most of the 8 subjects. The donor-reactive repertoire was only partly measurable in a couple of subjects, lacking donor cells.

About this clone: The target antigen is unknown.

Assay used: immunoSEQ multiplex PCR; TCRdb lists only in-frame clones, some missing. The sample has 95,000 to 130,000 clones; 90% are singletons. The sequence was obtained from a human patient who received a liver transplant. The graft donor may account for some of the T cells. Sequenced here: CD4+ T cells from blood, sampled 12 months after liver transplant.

The DNA for the CDR3 is TGCAGCGTTGAATTCCTCGGACAGGGACCCACTGAAGCTTTCTTT. This codes for CSVEFLGQGPTEAFF. V gene TRBV29-1 combines with J gene TRBJ1-1; 8 bases map to TRBD1. CDR1 is SQVTM and CDR2 is ANQGSEA in the germline V gene. Losses at the gene ends were 2 bases for V and 4 bases for J; bases not matched to a gene: 9. The CDR3 extends over 15 amino acids.